The clone carrying this T cell receptor beta chain has a handful of counts. The antigen is undetermined. This sample is part of a study of T cells in Graves' hyperthyroidism and ophthalmopathy. Broader study findings: Ophthalmopathy could be told apart from stable hyperthyroidism with a 13 V-J model.

TCR beta CDR3 regions were amplified from RNA transcripts. Primed by the HTBI set, a first-round RT-PCR was run on the TCR CDR3. Each CDR3 protein is one row after TCRdb ran MiXCR on the multiplex PCR reads. The data hold hundreds of thousands of distinct CDR3 sequences, with just under 20% observed a single time. Germline CDR1 reads MNHEY; CDR2 reads SVGEGT. The V end was cut by 4 bases, the J end by 0 bases, with 16 bases between. The CDR3 sequence is 17 residues long. This receptor was identified in a man aged 35-49 years with Graves' ophthalmopathy. V is TRBV6-2 or TRBV6-3 and J is TRBJ2-1; D is unclear. Sequenced input: blood. The CDR3, as DNA: TGTGCCAGCAGTTCCCCTGTGGGATGGGACTCCTACAATGAGCAGTTCTTC. Amino acid sequence: CASSSPVGWDSYNEQFF.